The 31 T cell receptor beta chains presented below share a single source sample, sequenced in a study of graft-versus-host responses after intestinal transplantation. Here immunoSEQ multiplex PCR was the method, and the copy in TCRdb shows in-frame clones only, minus some. The sample shows roughly 89,000 clones, approximately 90% of them seen only once. No antigen is known for these receptors. Sequencing was performed on unstimulated CD4+ T cells sorted from spleen or lymph node cells, taken before intestinal transplant. The receptors stem from a human donor who received an intestinal transplant.

This CDR3 is CASSPILAAETQYF. Here the CDR3 DNA reads TGTGCCAGCAGCCCGATACTAGCAGCGGAGACCCAGTACTTC. The chain uses TRBV7-2 and TRBJ2-5, with a possible D match to TRBD2 (6 bases). Germline V gene lookup returns CDR1 SGHTA and CDR2 FQGNSA. CDR3 length equals 14 residues. Trimming took 5 bases from V and 5 from J, leaving 15 bases between them.

The V call is TRBV6-1, the J call TRBJ1-5, with D tentatively TRBD1 (6 bases). The CDR3 is 14 residues long. Germline loops: CDR1 MNHNS, CDR2 SASEGT. V was trimmed by 2 bases and J by 5 bases, leaving 10 bases between them. As DNA, the CDR3 is TGTGCCAGCAGTGAATCGGGGGGCCATCAGCCCCAGCATTTT. The encoded protein is CASSESGGHQPQHF.

The gene calls are TRBV28 and TRBJ1-3; 7 nucleotides line up with TRBD1. This CDR3 comprises 16 residues. Germline CDR1 is MDHEN and CDR2 is SYDVKM. V dropped 8 bases and J dropped 2; count of bases not matched to a gene: 12. DNA of the CDR3: TGTGCCAGCCTAACGGGCATTGACAGGGCTGGAAACACCATATATTTT. Translated: CASLTGIDRAGNTIYF.

V and J are TRBV19 and TRBJ2-2; 7 bases fit TRBD2. V gave up 7 bases and J gave up 0 bases; unmatched junction bases: 5. This CDR3 has 15 residues. Germline V CDR1 and CDR2: LNHDA, SQIVND (reference sequence). In DNA form, the CDR3 reads TGTGCCAGTACCCGCACTAGCGCGAACACCGGGGAGCTGTTTTTT. It codes for CASTRTSANTGELFF.

The genes are TRBV2 and TRBJ1-6; TRBD1 aligns across 9 bases. The germline V gene has CDR1 SNHLY and CDR2 FYNNEI. Germline trimming cut 4 bases from V and 12 bases from J; bases unmatched to any gene: 7. The CDR3 is 14 amino acids. The CDR3 loop is CASSVPGQGLPLHF. In DNA form, the CDR3 reads TGTGCCAGCAGTGTACCGGGACAGGGCTTACCCCTCCACTTT.

The J gene is TRBJ1-2, the V gene TRBV6-6, with D possibly TRBD1 on 6 matching bases. Germline V gene data show CDR1 as MNHNY and CDR2 as SVGAGI (reference sequence). The CDR3 totals 15 residues. The V gene lost 0 bases and the J gene lost 4 bases, with 12 bases spanning the gap. The CDR3 loop is CASSYSLTGFYGYTF. The CDR3 DNA sequence: TGTGCCAGCAGTTACTCTCTAACAGGGTTCTATGGCTACACCTTC.

V usage is TRBV5-4 and J usage is TRBJ2-1, with TRBD2 matching over 10 bases. The ends lost 0 bases at V and 8 bases at J; junction bases unmatched: 5. This CDR3 has 15 amino acids. Germline V gives CDR1 SGHNT, CDR2 YYREEE (reference sequence). CDR3 sequence (DNA): TGTGCCAGCAGCTTGGTACCTAGCGGGAGTGATGAGCAGTTCTTC. As protein: CASSLVPSGSDEQFF.

The V and J genes are TRBV6-5 and TRBJ2-7; TRBD1 matches at 8 bases. The germline CDR1 and CDR2 sequences are MNHEY and SVGAGI. This CDR3 region has 14 residues. V was clipped by 8 bases and J by 0 bases; unmatched bases: 6. The CDR3 bases are TGTGCCAGCGCCCGGGACAGGAGCTCCTACGAGCAGTACTTC. Amino acid sequence: CASARDRSSYEQYF.

The rearrangement links TRBV5-4 to TRBJ2-1; the D gene is possibly TRBD2 (5 bases). CDR3 length: 14 residues. The germline V gene has CDR1 SGHNT and CDR2 YYREEE (reference sequence). Trimming removed 0 bases from V and 5 bases from J, with 9 bases in between. The CDR3 DNA is TGTGCCAGCAGCTTGGGGGGAGTTAACAATGAGCAGTTCTTC. It encodes CASSLGGVNNEQFF.

CDR3 sequence reads: CASSVVSLTGTEAFF. CDR3 DNA: TGTGCCAGCAGCGTAGTGTCTTTGACAGGGACTGAAGCTTTCTTT. The chain has TRBV9 and TRBJ1-1, with 7 bases that match TRBD1. V was pared by 0 bases and J by 5 bases, with 7 bases of the junction left unmatched. The V gene's germline CDR1 is SGDLS and CDR2 YYNGEE. The CDR3 loop spans 15 amino acids.

The genes are TRBV7-3 and TRBJ1-5; D remains unclear. V was pared by 2 bases and J by 5 bases, with 7 bases between. The germline gives CDR1 SGHTA, CDR2 FQGTGA. The CDR3 totals 13 residues. CDR3 bases: TGTGCCAGCAGCTTATACAGTGATCAGCCCCAGCATTTT. This translates into CASSLYSDQPQHF. The full variable domain, completed using reference TRBV7-3 and TRBJ1-5, is GAGVSQTPSNKVTEKGKYVELRCDPISGHTALYWYRQSLGQGPEFLIYFQGTGAADDSGLPNDRFFAVRPEGSVSTLKIQRTERGDSAVYLCASSLYSDQPQHFGDGTRLSIL.

This clone has only one observation. The chain employs TRBV9 and TRBJ2-3, with D uncertain. Trimming pared 1 base from V and 2 bases from J, leaving 2 bases between. Germline V gene lookup returns CDR1 SGDLS and CDR2 YYNGEE. This CDR3 comprises 12 residues. CDR3 sequence: CASSVLTDTQYF. In DNA form, the CDR3 reads TGTGCCAGCAGCGTACTCACAGATACGCAGTATTTT.

The gene calls are TRBV7-8 and TRBJ2-5, with 9 bases identical to TRBD1. Looked up from germline, CDR1 is SGHVS and CDR2 is FQNEAQ. CDR3 length: 14 amino acids. The CDR3 region is CAAGTGNNQETQYF. Written as DNA, the CDR3 is TGTGCAGCGGGGACAGGGAACAATCAAGAGACCCAGTACTTC.

The V gene is TRBV5-1, the J gene TRBJ2-3; 13 nucleotides line up with TRBD2. The trim removed 4 bases at V and 2 bases at J, leaving 7 bases unmatched. Germline CDR1 SGHRS, CDR2 YFSETQ. CDR3 length: 17 residues. The CDR3 coding sequence is TGCGCCAGCAGCGAGGGGACTAGCGGGGTCGACACAGATACGCAGTATTTT. Translating it yields CASSEGTSGVDTDTQYF.

The chain is built from TRBV6-1 and TRBJ1-1; maybe TRBD1 (5 bases). The CDR3 totals 14 residues. Germline CDR1 reads MNHNS; CDR2 reads SASEGT. The V end lost 6 bases, the J end lost 2 bases, and 13 bases lay between the germline ends. Here the CDR3 reads CASRAGTANTEAFF. CDR3 nucleotide sequence: TGTGCCAGCAGGGCCGGGACTGCTAACACTGAAGCTTTCTTT.

V is TRBV5-1 and J is TRBJ1-2, with D unresolved. This CDR3 is 13 amino acids long. V dropped 1 base and J dropped 3 bases, with 7 bases sitting between them. Germline lookup yields CDR1 SGHRS and CDR2 YFSETQ. The CDR3 loop reads CASSLNGYYGYTF. DNA for the CDR3: TGCGCCAGCAGCTTGAACGGTTACTATGGCTACACCTTC.

V gene TRBV2 combines with J gene TRBJ2-7; possible D gene TRBD2, 6 bases. The germline gives CDR1 SNHLY, CDR2 FYNNEI. The germline V and J ends were trimmed by 7 bases and 3 bases, with 13 bases remaining between them. This CDR3 is built from 13 residues. For the CDR3, the DNA is TGTGCCAGCACCCCCGGCGGGGTCTACGAGCAGTACTTC. It is translated as CASTPGGVYEQYF.

The chain recombines TRBV9 with TRBJ2-7; 7 nucleotides agree with TRBD1. The germline V gene has CDR1 SGDLS and CDR2 YYNGEE. The CDR3 runs 16 residues. The J segment lost 1 base and the V segment lost 2 bases, leaving 9 bases of the junction unmatched. The DNA of the CDR3 is TGTGCCAGCAGCGTGGCCTCCGGGACAGAATCCTACGAGCAGTACTTC. The encoded protein is CASSVASGTESYEQYF.

The chain couples TRBV15 to TRBJ1-4, with unresolved D. This CDR3 spans 15 amino acids. The germline gives CDR1 LNHNV, CDR2 YYDKDF (reference sequence). V lost 0 bases to trimming and J lost 3 bases, with 8 bases between them. CDR3 nucleotides: TGTGCCACCAGCAGAGATCCCAGGCCTAATGAAAAACTGTTTTTT. The encoded protein is CATSRDPRPNEKLFF.

The chain joins TRBV6-5 to TRBJ2-1; D is possibly TRBD2 (7 bases). The CDR3 loop spans 14 amino acids. The V end was cut by 5 bases, the J end by 10 bases, with 18 bases between. Germline V gene lookup returns CDR1 MNHEY and CDR2 SVGAGI. The CDR3 nucleotides read TGTGCCAGCAGTCTTGATAGGGGGGGGGTCGAGCAGTTCTTC. Translating gives CASSLDRGGVEQFF.

About this clone itself: The same CDR3 arises from other DNA sequences in this sample as well. J is TRBJ1-6 and V is TRBV27; weak D call: TRBD1 (6 bases). The CDR3 has 14 amino acids. V was shortened by 5 bases and J by 7 bases, with 12 bases between the two germline ends. Looked up from germline, CDR1 is MNHEY and CDR2 is SMNVEV (reference sequence). The CDR3 coding sequence is TGTGCCAGCAGTCCACAGGGTGGCAATTCACCCCTCCACTTT. Its protein is CASSPQGGNSPLHF.

The chain has TRBV30 and TRBJ1-2, with TRBD1 matching over 8 bases. V shed 0 bases, J shed 7 bases, and the junction held 4 bases outside the gene matches. The CDR3 is 13 residues long. Germline V gives CDR1 GTSNPN, CDR2 SVGIG (reference sequence). In nucleotides, the CDR3 is TGTGCCTGGAGTGTACCAGGGGGCTCTGGCTACACCTTC. It specifies CAWSVPGGSGYTF.

CDR3 in DNA: TGCGCCAGCAGCCAAGATAGTACAGGGAGGGTCTATGGCTACACCTTC. Protein product: CASSQDSTGRVYGYTF. The rearrangement uses TRBV4-1 and TRBJ1-2, with a weak D call TRBD1 (6 bases). The germline V and J ends were trimmed by 0 bases and 4 bases, with 15 bases remaining between them. Germline CDR1 MGHRA, CDR2 YSYEKL. The CDR3 length is 16 residues.

The chain recombines TRBV10-2 with TRBJ2-3; 11 positions match TRBD2. The CDR3 contains 18 residues. The V gene's germline CDR1 is WSHSY and CDR2 SAAADI. V dropped 3 bases and J dropped 4; count of bases not matched to a gene: 12. DNA of the CDR3: TGCGCCAGCAGTGACGCGGTAGCGGGAGGGCCAATTGCAGATACGCAGTATTTT. It is translated as CASSDAVAGGPIADTQYF.

CDR3 coding DNA: TGTGCCAGCTCCCTCAGGGGGCGGTCTGGGGCCAACGTCCTGACTTTC. It yields the protein CASSLRGRSGANVLTF. This rearrangement joins TRBV18 to TRBJ2-6, with 8 bases aligning to TRBD1. The V gene's germline CDR1 is KGHSH and CDR2 LQKENI. Trimming removed 6 bases from V and 1 base from J; junction bases left unmatched: 5. The CDR3 is made up of 16 amino acids.

CDR3 sequence: CASSFRVGTEAFF. In DNA form, the CDR3 reads TGTGCCAGCAGTTTCAGGGTCGGGACTGAAGCTTTCTTT. The chain combines TRBV27 with TRBJ1-1; D possibly corresponds to TRBD1 (5 bases). Between the trimmed V and J ends, which lost 3 bases and 5 bases, there was a span of 10 bases. The CDR3 runs 13 residues. The V gene's germline CDR1 is MNHEY and CDR2 SMNVEV (reference sequence).

This chain links TRBV10-1 with TRBJ1-2, with D possibly being TRBD1 (6 bases). CDR1 is WNHNN, CDR2 SYGVQD, per germline (reference sequence). Trimming removed 7 bases at V and 8 bases at J, with 8 bases between. The CDR3 is made up of 10 amino acids. CDR3 amino acids: CASTGEGYTF. CDR3 sequence (DNA): TGCGCCAGCACAGGGGAGGGCTACACCTTC.

This chain connects TRBV18 to TRBJ1-6; a weak D match, TRBD1 (5 bases). The CDR3 length is 14 residues. Trimming left V 2 bases short and J 7 bases short, with 9 bases between. Per germline, CDR1 KGHSH and CDR2 LQKENI. CDR3 loop: CASSPGAGNSPLHF. As DNA, the CDR3 is TGTGCCAGCTCACCAGGGGCAGGGAATTCACCCCTCCACTTT.

The rearrangement uses TRBV11-3 and TRBJ1-6; unclear D gene. With 1 base removed from V and 11 bases from J, the gap between germline ends came to 6 bases. Germline V lookup: CDR1 SGHNT, CDR2 YENEEA. The CDR3 totals 12 residues. The CDR3 protein is CASSLALPPLHF. CDR3 coding DNA: TGTGCCAGCAGCTTAGCACTCCCACCCCTCCACTTT.

The chain employs TRBV19 and TRBJ2-2, with 7 bases that match TRBD1. Germline CDR1 reads LNHDA; CDR2 reads SQIVND (reference sequence). The CDR3 has 15 residues. V trimming: 8 bases; J trimming: 2 bases; junction bases outside the gene matches: 8. CDR3 nucleotide sequence: TGTGCCAGTCGTAGACAGGGTGCCAACACCGGGGAGCTGTTTTTT. This gives the protein CASRRQGANTGELFF.

V is TRBV28 and J is TRBJ2-1; 7 nucleotides line up with TRBD1. The CDR3 is 17 amino acids. V trimming: 6 bases; J trimming: 5 bases; junction bases outside the gene matches: 16. Germline CDR1 reads MDHEN; CDR2 reads SYDVKM. The CDR3 DNA reads TGTGCCAGCAGCTCGCCCGCCTCCCGGGACAGAGACAATGAGCAGTTCTTC. Protein: CASSSPASRDRDNEQFF.